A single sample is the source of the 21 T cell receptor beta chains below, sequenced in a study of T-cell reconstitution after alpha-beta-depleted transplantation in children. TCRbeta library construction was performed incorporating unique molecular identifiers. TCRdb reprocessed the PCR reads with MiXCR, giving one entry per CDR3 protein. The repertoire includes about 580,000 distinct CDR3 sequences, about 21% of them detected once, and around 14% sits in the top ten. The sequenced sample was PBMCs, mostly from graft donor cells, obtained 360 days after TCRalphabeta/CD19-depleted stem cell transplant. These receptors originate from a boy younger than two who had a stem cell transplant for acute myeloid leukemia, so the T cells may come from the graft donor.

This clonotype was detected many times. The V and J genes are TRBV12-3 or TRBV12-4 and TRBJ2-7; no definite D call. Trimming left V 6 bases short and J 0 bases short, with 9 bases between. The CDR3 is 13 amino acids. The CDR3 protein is CASSFGPSYEQYV. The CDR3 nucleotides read TGTGCCAGCAGCTTCGGGCCCTCCTACGAGCAGTACGTC.

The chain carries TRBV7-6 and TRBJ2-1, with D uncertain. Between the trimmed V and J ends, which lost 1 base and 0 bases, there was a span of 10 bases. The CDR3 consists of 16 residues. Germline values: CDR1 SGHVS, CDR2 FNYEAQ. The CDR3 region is CASSLEVRLSYNEQFF. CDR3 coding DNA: TGTGCCAGCAGCTTAGAGGTCCGTCTCTCCTACAATGAGCAGTTCTTC.

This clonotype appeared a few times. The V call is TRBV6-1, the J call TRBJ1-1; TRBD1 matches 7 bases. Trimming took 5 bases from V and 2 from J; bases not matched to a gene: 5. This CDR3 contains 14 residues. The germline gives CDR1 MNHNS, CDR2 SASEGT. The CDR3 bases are TGTGCCAGCAGTCCGACAGGGAGCAACACTGAAGCTTTCTTT. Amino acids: CASSPTGSNTEAFF.

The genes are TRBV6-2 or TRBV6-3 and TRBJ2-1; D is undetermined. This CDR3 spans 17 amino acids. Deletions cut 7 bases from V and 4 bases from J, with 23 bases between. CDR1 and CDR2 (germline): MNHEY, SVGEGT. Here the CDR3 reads CASTKSHRRLLYNEQFF. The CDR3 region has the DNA TGTGCCAGCACCAAATCCCACAGACGACTTCTTTACAATGAGCAGTTCTTC.

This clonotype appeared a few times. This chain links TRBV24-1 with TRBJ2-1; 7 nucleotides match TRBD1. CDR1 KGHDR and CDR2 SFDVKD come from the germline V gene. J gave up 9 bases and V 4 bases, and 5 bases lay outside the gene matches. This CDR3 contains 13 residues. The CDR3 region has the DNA TGTGCCACCAGTGACCCGGGACAGTCTGAGCAGTTCTTC. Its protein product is CATSDPGQSEQFF.

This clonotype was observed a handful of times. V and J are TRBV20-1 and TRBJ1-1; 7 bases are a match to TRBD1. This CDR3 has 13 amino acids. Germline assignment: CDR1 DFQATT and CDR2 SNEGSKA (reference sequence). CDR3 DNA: TGCACCTCCGGGACAGCTCTGAACACTGAAGCTTTCTTT. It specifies CTSGTALNTEAFF.

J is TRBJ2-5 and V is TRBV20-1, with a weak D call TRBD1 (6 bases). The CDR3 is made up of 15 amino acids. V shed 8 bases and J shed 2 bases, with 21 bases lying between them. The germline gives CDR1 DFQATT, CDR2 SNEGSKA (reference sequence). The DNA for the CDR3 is TGCAGTCTTACGAACCCAGACAGGACGCAAGAGACCCAGTACTTC. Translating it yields CSLTNPDRTQETQYF.

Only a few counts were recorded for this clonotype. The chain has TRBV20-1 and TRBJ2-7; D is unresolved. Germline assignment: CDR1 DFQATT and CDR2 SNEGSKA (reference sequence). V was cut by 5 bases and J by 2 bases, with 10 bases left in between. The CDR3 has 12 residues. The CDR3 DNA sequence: TGCAGTGCTCGAAAACAGACCTACGAGCAGTACTTC. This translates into CSARKQTYEQYF.

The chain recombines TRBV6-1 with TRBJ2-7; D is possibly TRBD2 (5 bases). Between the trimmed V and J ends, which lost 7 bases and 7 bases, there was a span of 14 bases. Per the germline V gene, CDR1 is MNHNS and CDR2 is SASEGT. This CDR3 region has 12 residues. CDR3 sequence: CASTERVGEQYV. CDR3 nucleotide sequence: TGTGCCAGCACCGAGAGGGTTGGGGAGCAGTACGTC.

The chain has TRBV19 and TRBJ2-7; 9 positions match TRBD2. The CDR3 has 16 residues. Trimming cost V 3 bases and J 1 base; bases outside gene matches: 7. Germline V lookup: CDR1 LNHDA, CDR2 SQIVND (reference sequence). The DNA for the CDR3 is TGTGCCAGTAGTATGAGGCTAGCGGGGAGTTCCTACGAGCAGTACTTC. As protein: CASSMRLAGSSYEQYF. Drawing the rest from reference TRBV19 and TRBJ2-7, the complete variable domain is DGGITQSPKYLFRKEGQNVTLSCEQNLNHDAMYWYRQDPGQGLRLIYYSQIVNDFQKGDIAEGYSVSREKKESFPLTVTSAQKNPTAFYLCASSMRLAGSSYEQYFGPGTRLTVT.

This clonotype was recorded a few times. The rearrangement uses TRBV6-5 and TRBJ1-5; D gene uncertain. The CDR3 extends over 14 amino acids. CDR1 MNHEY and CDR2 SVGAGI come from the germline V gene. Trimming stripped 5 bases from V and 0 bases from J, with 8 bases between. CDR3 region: CASSPLLSNQPQHF. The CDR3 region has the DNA TGTGCCAGCAGTCCCCTTCTTAGCAATCAGCCCCAGCATTTT.

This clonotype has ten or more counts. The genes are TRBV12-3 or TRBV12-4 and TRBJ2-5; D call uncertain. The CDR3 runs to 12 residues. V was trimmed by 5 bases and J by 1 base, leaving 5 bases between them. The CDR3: CASSGIQETQYF. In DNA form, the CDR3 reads TGTGCCAGCAGTGGGATCCAAGAGACCCAGTACTTC.

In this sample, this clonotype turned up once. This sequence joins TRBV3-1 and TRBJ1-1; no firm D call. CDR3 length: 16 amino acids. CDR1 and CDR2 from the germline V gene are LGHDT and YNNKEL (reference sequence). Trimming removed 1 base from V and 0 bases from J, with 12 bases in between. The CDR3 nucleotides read TGTGCCAGCAGCCAAGGGCAGGTGCAAATGAACACTGAAGCTTTCTTT. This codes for CASSQGQVQMNTEAFF.

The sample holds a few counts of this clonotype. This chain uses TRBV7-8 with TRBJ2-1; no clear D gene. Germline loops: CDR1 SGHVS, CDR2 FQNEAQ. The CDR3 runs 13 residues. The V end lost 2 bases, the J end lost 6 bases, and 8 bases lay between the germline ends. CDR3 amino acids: CASSLLSTNEQFF. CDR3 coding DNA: TGTGCCAGCAGCTTATTGTCCACCAATGAGCAGTTCTTC.

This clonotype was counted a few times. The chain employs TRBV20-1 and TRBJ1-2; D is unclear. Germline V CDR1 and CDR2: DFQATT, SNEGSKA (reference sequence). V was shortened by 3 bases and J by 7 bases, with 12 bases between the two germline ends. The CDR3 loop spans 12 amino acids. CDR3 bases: TGCAGTGCTAGTAGGTCAAGGCCTGGCTACACCTTC. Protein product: CSASRSRPGYTF.

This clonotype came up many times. The CDR3 loop is CSATSMEGPYNEQFF. In DNA form, the CDR3 reads TGCAGTGCTACCAGCATGGAGGGGCCCTACAATGAGCAGTTCTTC. V is TRBV20-1 and J is TRBJ2-1; D might be TRBD2 (6 bases). The length of the CDR3 is 15 residues. Between the trimmed V and J ends, which lost 4 bases and 2 bases, there was a span of 15 bases. The germline gives CDR1 DFQATT, CDR2 SNEGSKA (reference sequence).

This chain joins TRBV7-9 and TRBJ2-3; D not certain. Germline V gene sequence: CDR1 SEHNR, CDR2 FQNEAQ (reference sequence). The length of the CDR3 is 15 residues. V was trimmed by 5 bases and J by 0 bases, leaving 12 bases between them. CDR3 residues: CASSNRSPSTDTQYF. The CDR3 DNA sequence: TGTGCCAGCAGCAACAGATCCCCTAGCACAGATACGCAGTATTTT.

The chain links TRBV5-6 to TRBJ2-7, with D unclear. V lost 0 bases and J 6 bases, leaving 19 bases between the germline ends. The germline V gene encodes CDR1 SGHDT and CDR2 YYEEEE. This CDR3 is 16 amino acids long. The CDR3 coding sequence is TGTGCCAGCAGCTTGGATGGCGGATACGTCCCCAGCGAGCAGTACTTC. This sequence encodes CASSLDGGYVPSEQYF. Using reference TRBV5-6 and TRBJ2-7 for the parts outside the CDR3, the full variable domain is DAGVTQSPTHLIKTRGQQVTLRCSPKSGHDTVSWYQQALGQGPQFIFQYYEEEERQRGNFPDRFSGHQFPNYSSELNVNALLLGDSALYLCASSLDGGYVPSEQYFGPGTRLTVT.

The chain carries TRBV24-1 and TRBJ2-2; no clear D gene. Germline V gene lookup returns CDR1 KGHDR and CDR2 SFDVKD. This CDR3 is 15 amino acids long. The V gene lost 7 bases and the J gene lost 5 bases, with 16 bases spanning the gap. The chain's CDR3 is CATSLSFGDTGELFF. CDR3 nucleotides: TGTGCCACCAGCCTCAGTTTTGGGGATACCGGGGAGCTGTTTTTT.

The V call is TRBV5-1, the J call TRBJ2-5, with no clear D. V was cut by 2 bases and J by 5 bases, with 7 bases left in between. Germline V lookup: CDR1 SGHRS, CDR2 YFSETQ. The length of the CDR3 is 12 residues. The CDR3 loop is CASSFTPETQYF. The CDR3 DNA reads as TGCGCCAGCAGCTTCACCCCGGAGACCCAGTACTTC.

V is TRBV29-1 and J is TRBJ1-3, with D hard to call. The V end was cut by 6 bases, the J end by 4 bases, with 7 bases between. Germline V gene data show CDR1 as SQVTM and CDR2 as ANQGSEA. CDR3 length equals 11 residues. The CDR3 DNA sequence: TGCAGCGTCTTCTGGGGAAACACCATATATTTT. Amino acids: CSVFWGNTIYF.